The 30 T cell receptor beta chains listed next were all sequenced from one sample in a study of Graves' ophthalmopathy and Graves' hyperthyroidism. RNA transcripts were the source from which TCR beta CDR3 regions were amplified. RT-PCR in the first round used HTBI primers; a second-round multiplex PCR followed. TCRdb ran MiXCR on the multiplex PCR reads and lists one entry per CDR3 protein. Among roughly 500,000 distinct CDR3 sequences listed, roughly an eighth were seen once. Material for sequencing was blood. Source of these receptors: a woman younger than 45 with Graves' ophthalmopathy.

This clonotype was picked up many times. The chain uses TRBV4-1 and TRBJ1-1; D not resolved. Per the germline V gene, CDR1 is MGHRA and CDR2 is YSYEKL. V lost 3 bases to trimming and J lost 1 base, with 12 bases between them. This CDR3 spans 15 amino acids. The CDR3 protein is CASSHPLLPNTEAFF. CDR3 in DNA: TGCGCCAGCAGCCATCCCCTTTTACCGAACACTGAAGCTTTCTTT.

This clonotype was picked up many times. The V call is TRBV30, the J call TRBJ2-7; D is unresolved. CDR1 is GTSNPN, CDR2 SVGIG, per germline (reference sequence). V was shortened by 0 bases and J by 4 bases, with 16 bases between the two germline ends. The length of the CDR3 is 15 residues. This CDR3 is CAWSVSRVLGYEQYF. The CDR3 DNA reads as TGTGCCTGGAGTGTCAGTCGGGTCCTGGGGTACGAGCAGTACTTC.

This clonotype appeared many times. The chain couples TRBV30 to TRBJ2-7, with TRBD1 matching 9 bases. The CDR3 loop spans 15 amino acids. Germline assignment: CDR1 GTSNPN and CDR2 SVGIG (reference sequence). V shed 3 bases, J shed 2 bases, and the junction held 8 bases outside the gene matches. CDR3 DNA: TGTGCCTGGAGGATAAGGACAGGGGTGGCCTACGAGCAGTACTTC. Its translation is CAWRIRTGVAYEQYF.

This clonotype was detected ten times or more. This chain connects TRBV14 to TRBJ1-1; TRBD1 agrees at 7 bases. Germline loops: CDR1 SGHDN, CDR2 FVKESK. The CDR3 is made up of 15 amino acids. The ends lost 1 base at V and 8 bases at J; junction bases unmatched: 10. CDR3 sequence: CASSQVGRGTAEAFF. CDR3 bases: TGTGCCAGCAGCCAAGTGGGGAGGGGGACAGCAGAAGCTTTCTTT.

A note on this clonotype: One junction end disagrees with the germline gene, perhaps due to a read error. The rearrangement links TRBV12-3 or TRBV12-4 to TRBJ2-7; 8 nucleotides align to TRBD2. The CDR3 extends over 14 amino acids. The CDR3 here is CASSLELAAYEQYF. In DNA form, the CDR3 reads TGTGCCAGCAGCTTAGAACTAGCGGCCTACGAGCAGTACTTC.

The genes are TRBV25-1 and TRBJ2-7; 11 nucleotides agree with TRBD2. CDR1 is MGHDK and CDR2 is SYGVNS in the germline V gene. This CDR3 is built from 15 residues. Trimming removed 3 bases from V and 4 bases from J; junction bases left unmatched: 5. Here the CDR3 reads CASSESSGRFYEQYF. The CDR3 coding sequence is TGTGCCAGCAGTGAGTCTAGCGGGAGGTTTTACGAGCAGTACTTC.

This clonotype showed up many times. The chain is built from TRBV7-8 and TRBJ1-5; D is possibly TRBD1 (5 bases). Germline V gene lookup returns CDR1 SGHVS and CDR2 FQNEAQ. This CDR3 spans 15 amino acids. The V gene lost 0 bases and the J gene lost 5 bases, with 11 bases spanning the gap. The CDR3 protein is CASSLALRGDQPQHF. The CDR3 coding sequence is TGTGCCAGCAGCTTAGCGCTTCGAGGGGATCAGCCCCAGCATTTT.

This clonotype was seen at least ten times. The J gene is TRBJ2-5, the V gene TRBV28; a possible D gene is TRBD2 (5 bases). Germline assignment: CDR1 MDHEN and CDR2 SYDVKM. This CDR3 has 14 residues. Trimming cost V 6 bases and J 4 bases, with 15 bases left between them. CDR3 in DNA: TGTGCCAGCAGGTTCTCAAGGGCGGGAGAGACCCAGTACTTC. Protein product: CASRFSRAGETQYF.

The V gene is TRBV3-1, the J gene TRBJ1-6; D is ambiguous. Trimming took off 2 bases at V and 8 bases at J, with 10 bases between the two ends. This CDR3 region has 14 residues. CDR1 and CDR2 (germline): LGHDT, YNNKEL (reference sequence). The CDR3 DNA reads TGTGCCAGCAGCCAAAATGGGGAGGATTCACCCCTCCACTTT. Translated, it gives CASSQNGEDSPLHF.

This clonotype appeared many times. The chain links TRBV27 to TRBJ2-7; 7 bases fit TRBD2. CDR3 length equals 16 residues. The germline V gene encodes CDR1 MNHEY and CDR2 SMNVEV (reference sequence). Trimming at V came to 5 bases and at J to 2 bases, leaving 12 bases not matched to a gene. CDR3 protein: CASSPLVGGSAYEQYF. The CDR3 DNA is TGTGCCAGCAGTCCCCTAGTGGGAGGGTCAGCCTACGAGCAGTACTTC.

This clonotype was counted ten times or more. J is TRBJ1-5 and V is TRBV6-1; D gene uncertain. Germline loops: CDR1 MNHNS, CDR2 SASEGT. Trimming cost V 2 bases and J 7 bases, with 6 bases left between them. The CDR3 has 12 residues. This CDR3 reads CASSERAQPQHF. The CDR3 DNA is TGTGCCAGCAGTGAAAGAGCCCAGCCCCAGCATTTT.

V gene TRBV30 combines with J gene TRBJ2-7; D may be TRBD1 or TRBD2 (5 bases each). There are 17 residues in the CDR3. Germline V gene data show CDR1 as GTSNPN and CDR2 as SVGIG (reference sequence). The ends were cut back, 3 bases at V and 2 bases at J, with 23 bases in the middle. The CDR3 reads CAWSRGVWSSGAYEQYF. CDR3 coding DNA: TGTGCCTGGAGCCGAGGGGTATGGAGCAGTGGTGCCTACGAGCAGTACTTC. Full variable domain (missing parts from reference TRBV30 and TRBJ2-7): SQTIHQWPATLVQPVGSPLSLECTVEGTSNPNLYWYRQAAGRGLQLLFYSVGIGQISSEVPQNLSASRPQDRQFILSSKKLLLSDSGFYLCAWSRGVWSSGAYEQYFGPGTRLTVT.

In this sample, this clonotype turned up many times. The chain uses TRBV10-2 and TRBJ1-2; D is unresolved. The ends were cut back, 0 bases at V and 5 bases at J, with 7 bases in the middle. Germline values: CDR1 WSHSY, CDR2 SAAADI. The CDR3 covers 13 residues. The chain's CDR3 is CASSESRGYGYTF. The CDR3 DNA follows: TGCGCCAGCAGTGAGTCACGAGGGTATGGCTACACCTTC.

In its sample, this clonotype was seen many times. The rearrangement joins TRBV27 to TRBJ2-7, with D perhaps matching TRBD1 (6 bases). The CDR3 consists of 14 residues. The V end was cut by 3 bases, the J end by 0 bases, with 9 bases between. CDR1 is MNHEY and CDR2 is SMNVEV in the germline V gene (reference sequence). The CDR3 DNA reads as TGTGCCAGCAGTTTTGGACAGTCCTCCTACGAGCAGTACTTC. It specifies CASSFGQSSYEQYF.

The chain recombines TRBV27 with TRBJ2-4; the D gene could be TRBD1 or TRBD2 (5 bases each). V was trimmed by 4 bases and J by 13 bases, leaving 11 bases between them. Per germline, CDR1 MNHEY and CDR2 SMNVEV (reference sequence). The length of the CDR3 is 11 residues. The DNA for the CDR3 is TGTGCCAGCAGTTCGGGACCACAACAGTACTTC. It specifies CASSSGPQQYF.

This clonotype has a handful of counts. This sequence joins TRBV6-4 and TRBJ1-6, with D possibly being TRBD1 (5 bases). The CDR3 is made up of 14 amino acids. The V end lost 3 bases, the J end lost 6 bases, and 9 bases lay between the germline ends. From germline, CDR1 is MRHNA and CDR2 SNTAGT. CDR3 loop: CASSEAGGNSPLHF. DNA for the CDR3: TGTGCCAGCAGTGAAGCGGGGGGTAATTCACCCCTCCACTTT.

This clonotype was recorded many times. The chain uses TRBV15 and TRBJ1-5; tentative D call: TRBD1 (5 bases). This CDR3 spans 13 amino acids. Trimming shortened V by 6 bases and J by 2 bases, and 8 bases separated the two germline ends. Germline CDR1 and CDR2: LNHNV and YYDKDF (reference sequence). This chain's CDR3 is CATRSQGNQPQHF. The DNA of the CDR3 is TGTGCCACCAGATCACAGGGCAATCAGCCCCAGCATTTT.

This clonotype was seen repeatedly, ten times or more. This chain uses TRBV12-3 or TRBV12-4 with TRBJ2-5, with 9 positions matching TRBD2. The V segment lost 4 bases and the J segment 4 bases; nucleotides outside the gene matches: 4. The CDR3 consists of 14 residues. The chain's CDR3 is CASSSPREGETQYF. The CDR3 nucleotides read TGTGCCAGCAGTTCTCCGCGGGAGGGAGAGACCCAGTACTTC.

This clonotype was detected many times. The CDR3 DNA reads as TGTGCCAGCAGTTACTCGAATATGGGGAACACTGAAGCTTTCTTT. It translates to CASSYSNMGNTEAFF. This rearrangement joins TRBV6-5 to TRBJ1-1; D remains unclear. The CDR3 is made up of 15 amino acids. Trimming stripped 0 bases from V and 1 base from J, with 9 bases between. Germline V lookup: CDR1 MNHEY, CDR2 SVGAGI.

Notes on this clonotype: This clone may be a read error of a much larger clone one base away. The chain carries TRBV5-4 and TRBJ2-7, with 9 nucleotides matching TRBD1. Germline CDR1 is SGHNT and CDR2 is YYREEE (reference sequence). This CDR3 is built from 15 residues. The CDR3 DNA follows: TGTGCCAGCAGCCCCGGACAGGGGTACCCCTACGAGCAGTGCTTC. It encodes CASSPGQGYPYEQCF.

This clonotype was picked up many times. The rearrangement uses TRBV27 and TRBJ1-5; D call uncertain. The CDR3 runs 14 residues. CDR1 and CDR2 (germline): MNHEY, SMNVEV (reference sequence). V lost 5 bases to trimming and J lost 0 bases, with 8 bases between them. CDR3 residues: CASSHQNSNQPQHF. Written as DNA, the CDR3 is TGTGCCAGCAGTCACCAGAATAGCAATCAGCCCCAGCATTTT.

The chain links TRBV15 to TRBJ2-7, with D perhaps TRBD1 or TRBD2 (5 bases each). V gave up 1 base and J gave up 1 base, with 14 bases separating them. The germline V gene encodes CDR1 LNHNV and CDR2 YYDKDF (reference sequence). CDR3 size: 16 residues. The CDR3 region has the DNA TGTGCCACCAGCAGAGGCCCCAGGGACGGTTCCTACGAGCAGTACTTC. Its protein product is CATSRGPRDGSYEQYF.

This clonotype was seen repeatedly, ten times or more. V is TRBV6-1 and J is TRBJ1-1; the D gene is possibly TRBD1 (6 bases). V was pared by 6 bases and J by 1 base, with 12 bases between. The CDR3 length is 14 residues. The germline CDR1 and CDR2 sequences are MNHNS and SASEGT. The CDR3 DNA is TGTGCCAGCAGCGGTGACAGGAGGAACACTGAAGCTTTCTTT. Translation: CASSGDRRNTEAFF.

This clonotype was seen ten or more times. The chain has TRBV5-1 and TRBJ2-2; unclear D gene. With 4 bases removed from V and 6 bases from J, the gap between germline ends came to 7 bases. CDR1 is SGHRS and CDR2 is YFSETQ in the germline V gene. The CDR3 consists of 12 residues. For the CDR3, the DNA is TGCGCCAGCAGCCTCGACTCCGGGGAGCTGTTTTTT. Encoded protein: CASSLDSGELFF.

This clonotype has ten or more counts. This chain uses TRBV11-1 with TRBJ2-6; 7 positions match TRBD1. V shed 5 bases and J 0 bases; nucleotides not matched to a gene: 10. Germline V gene lookup returns CDR1 SGHAT and CDR2 FQDESV (reference sequence). This CDR3 is 18 amino acids long. This CDR3 is CASSPGTDLSSGANVLTF. As DNA, the CDR3 is TGTGCCAGCAGCCCCGGGACAGACCTATCCTCTGGGGCCAACGTCCTGACTTTC.

The gene calls are TRBV28 and TRBJ1-2, with TRBD1 matching over 7 bases. After removal of 5 bases from V and 6 bases from J, the junction contained 12 bases not matched to a gene. This CDR3 spans 15 amino acids. The germline V gene has CDR1 MDHEN and CDR2 SYDVKM. CDR3 in amino acids: CASSPSYQGGDGYTF. CDR3 sequence (DNA): TGTGCCAGCAGTCCCTCTTACCAGGGGGGGGATGGCTACACCTTC.

This clonotype came up many times. V usage is TRBV7-6 and J usage is TRBJ1-3; D is ambiguous. V was shortened by 3 bases and J by 0 bases, with 9 bases between the two germline ends. The CDR3 runs to 15 residues. Looked up from germline, CDR1 is SGHVS and CDR2 is FNYEAQ. DNA of the CDR3: TGTGCCAGCAGCTTCACTGAGAGCTCTGGAAACACCATATATTTT. It encodes CASSFTESSGNTIYF.

This clonotype was found many times. V gene TRBV28 combines with J gene TRBJ2-5; possibly TRBD1 for D (5 bases). This CDR3 contains 11 residues. Per germline, CDR1 MDHEN and CDR2 SYDVKM. Trimming removed 7 bases from V and 6 bases from J, with 9 bases in between. The CDR3 coding sequence is TGTGCCAGCACATCAGGGAAGACCCAGTACTTC. Its protein product is CASTSGKTQYF.

This clonotype showed up many times. J is TRBJ1-5 and V is TRBV10-2; a possible D gene is TRBD1 (5 bases). Trimming took 3 bases from V and 3 from J, leaving 9 bases between them. The CDR3 has 14 amino acids. Germline lookup yields CDR1 WSHSY and CDR2 SAAADI. CDR3 sequence reads: CASSDRGPNQPQHF. CDR3 sequence (DNA): TGCGCCAGCAGTGATAGGGGCCCCAATCAGCCCCAGCATTTT.

This clonotype was seen at least ten times. This chain links TRBV5-1 with TRBJ1-3; D not resolved. V lost 0 bases, J lost 1 base, and 11 bases lay in between. The CDR3 totals 16 residues. CDR1 SGHRS and CDR2 YFSETQ come from the germline V gene. CDR3 DNA sequence: TGCGCCAGCAGCTTGGTCCGCAGTACGTCTGGAAACACCATATATTTT. Translated, it gives CASSLVRSTSGNTIYF.